The 17 T cell receptor beta chains presented below share a single source sample, sequenced in a study of blood T cells in healthy people across ages. The authors ran a second PCR of 7 to 11 cycles using a sample-barcoded 5' primer and a J-beta primer mix. TCRdb ran MiXCR on the 5' RACE reads and lists one entry per CDR3 protein. The sample has hundreds of thousands of distinct CDR3 sequences; roughly 25% are singletons. These data were likewise used in another study, on T cells of mothers and their children.

Material: blood. Every receptor here comes from a boy aged 5-17 years in good health.

CDR3 DNA sequence: TGTGCCAGCAGCTTATCCCCAGACCAAGAGACCCAGTACTTC. Translating gives CASSLSPDQETQYF. The chain couples TRBV7-8 to TRBJ2-5; no clear D. The CDR3 contains 14 residues. V was cut by 2 bases and J by 0 bases, with 7 bases left in between. Germline CDR1 is SGHVS and CDR2 is FQNEAQ.

This chain links TRBV11-2 with TRBJ2-3; possibly TRBD2 for D (6 bases). The V end lost 1 base, the J end lost 4 bases, and 18 bases lay between the germline ends. Germline loops: CDR1 SGHAT, CDR2 FQNNGV. The CDR3 loop spans 17 amino acids. CDR3 in amino acids: CASSLGVGGTSPDTQYF. In DNA, the CDR3 is TGTGCCAGCAGCTTAGGAGTGGGCGGAACTAGCCCAGATACGCAGTATTTT.

This clonotype was counted only a few times. This chain uses TRBV5-1 with TRBJ1-1; 12 bases agree with TRBD1. Germline trimming cut 4 bases from V and 6 bases from J; bases unmatched to any gene: 7. This CDR3 comprises 15 residues. Germline V gene lookup returns CDR1 SGHRS and CDR2 YFSETQ. The CDR3 DNA is TGCGCCAGCAGCGCCGGGACAGGGGGCTCTGCTGAAGCTTTCTTT. Encoded protein: CASSAGTGGSAEAFF.

The chain links TRBV24-1 to TRBJ2-5; TRBD1 matches at 11 bases. V trimming: 5 bases; J trimming: 5 bases; junction bases outside the gene matches: 3. In germline, CDR1 is KGHDR, CDR2 SFDVKD. The CDR3 sequence is 14 residues long. CDR3 nucleotide sequence: TGTGCCACCAGTGGGACAGGGGGCGCGGAGACCCAGTACTTC. This encodes CATSGTGGAETQYF.

The V gene is TRBV20-1, the J gene TRBJ1-3, with 9 positions matching TRBD1. In germline, CDR1 is DFQATT, CDR2 SNEGSKA (reference sequence). V was pared by 3 bases and J by 9 bases, with 15 bases of the junction left unmatched. The CDR3 sequence is 16 residues long. The CDR3 loop is CSARGSGTGNRSTIYF. CDR3 nucleotide sequence: TGCAGTGCTAGGGGTTCCGGGACAGGGAACCGAAGCACCATATATTTT.

With respect to this clonotype: One end of the junction is discordant with germline, which a read error may explain. DNA for the CDR3: TGTGCTAGCAGCTTAGCGGGGGACTTGAAAGAGACCCAGTACTTC. Amino acids: CASSLAGDLKETQYF. The chain links TRBV7-7 to TRBJ2-5; 9 bases agree with TRBD2. The germline V gene has CDR1 SSHAT and CDR2 FNYEAQ (reference sequence). The CDR3 sequence is 15 residues long.

Only a few counts were recorded for this clonotype. The V gene is TRBV9, the J gene TRBJ2-5; D possibly corresponds to TRBD2 (6 bases). This CDR3 has 14 amino acids. The V end lost 1 base, the J end lost 11 bases, and 18 bases lay between the germline ends. CDR1 SGDLS and CDR2 YYNGEE come from the germline V gene. CDR3 sequence (DNA): TGTGCCAGCAGCGTAACAGTGACCTGGGGGGAGCAGTACTTC. Residues: CASSVTVTWGEQYF.

This sequence joins TRBV5-6 and TRBJ2-5, with 7 bases matching TRBD2. CDR1 is SGHDT and CDR2 is YYEEEE in the germline V gene. V lost 4 bases, J lost 6 bases, and 24 bases stayed unmatched. CDR3 size: 19 residues. CDR3 residues: CASSPGRLAGVERKKTQYF. CDR3 DNA: TGTGCCAGCAGCCCCGGAAGACTAGCCGGGGTCGAGCGGAAAAAGACCCAGTACTTC.

This clonotype was counted ten times or more. The chain joins TRBV7-9 to TRBJ2-3; either TRBD1 or TRBD2 may supply D (5 bases each). With 5 bases removed from V and 2 bases from J, the gap between germline ends came to 11 bases. This CDR3 is 14 amino acids long. Germline CDR1 reads SEHNR; CDR2 reads FQNEAQ (reference sequence). In DNA, the CDR3 is TGTGCCAGCAGCCCGGGGACCCTCACAGATACGCAGTATTTT. Protein product: CASSPGTLTDTQYF.

This clonotype was seen at least ten times. The chain couples TRBV6-6 to TRBJ2-5; D might be TRBD1 (5 bases). V gave up 4 bases and J gave up 2 bases, with 11 bases separating them. CDR1 and CDR2 (germline): MNHNY, SVGAGI (reference sequence). CDR3 length: 14 residues. CDR3 protein: CASSSDNQQETQYF. CDR3 coding DNA: TGTGCCAGCAGTTCGGACAACCAGCAAGAGACCCAGTACTTC.

The chain uses TRBV11-2 and TRBJ2-7; 8 nucleotides match TRBD2. Germline CDR1 is SGHAT and CDR2 is FQNNGV. V lost 2 bases, J lost 6 bases, and 6 bases stayed unmatched. This CDR3 has 14 residues. CDR3 coding DNA: TGTGCCAGCAGCTTACCAGCGGGAGAGGCCGAGCAGTACTTC. Protein product: CASSLPAGEAEQYF.

This clonotype was found a few times. The genes are TRBV7-2 and TRBJ1-2; D gene ambiguous. CDR3 length equals 16 residues. Trimming stripped 5 bases from V and 0 bases from J, with 16 bases between. Germline loops: CDR1 SGHTA, CDR2 FQGNSA. The CDR3: CASSVKAVPTNYGYTF. The CDR3, as DNA: TGTGCCAGCAGCGTAAAGGCAGTCCCTACTAACTATGGCTACACCTTC.

This clonotype was counted only a few times. The chain recombines TRBV29-1 with TRBJ1-2, with a weak D call TRBD1 (5 bases). Per the germline V gene, CDR1 is SQVTM and CDR2 is ANQGSEA. V dropped 6 bases and J dropped 5 bases, with 10 bases sitting between them. The CDR3 extends over 11 amino acids. CDR3 sequence reads: CSVDGGYGYTF. Here the CDR3 DNA reads TGCAGCGTCGACGGGGGTTATGGCTACACCTTC.

There are a few counts of this clonotype. The CDR3 loop reads CSAAAGDLRETQYF. DNA of the CDR3: TGCAGTGCCGCAGCGGGGGACCTCCGGGAGACCCAGTACTTC. V is TRBV20-1 and J is TRBJ2-5; TRBD2 aligns across 8 bases. V shed 6 bases, J shed 5 bases, and the junction held 11 bases outside the gene matches. The CDR3 covers 14 residues. Germline assignment: CDR1 DFQATT and CDR2 SNEGSKA (reference sequence).

This clonotype was recorded once. This CDR3 reads CAASRFPSGGTDTQYF. As DNA, the CDR3 is TGTGCCGCTTCCCGATTCCCTAGCGGGGGCACAGATACGCAGTATTTT. V is TRBV2 and J is TRBJ2-3; TRBD2 matches at 9 bases. Unmatched junction bases numbered 13, after V lost 11 bases and J lost 1 base. This CDR3 has 16 residues. Germline V lookup: CDR1 SNHLY, CDR2 FYNNEI.

This clonotype was recorded a few times. This chain connects TRBV20-1 to TRBJ1-5; D not resolved. Trimming removed 3 bases from V and 3 bases from J, with 9 bases in between. The CDR3 runs 13 residues. Germline lookup yields CDR1 DFQATT and CDR2 SNEGSKA (reference sequence). CDR3 protein: CSASKRDNQPQHF. CDR3 coding DNA: TGCAGTGCTAGTAAACGGGACAATCAGCCCCAGCATTTT.

V usage is TRBV28 and J usage is TRBJ2-7, with D maybe TRBD2 (5 bases). The ends were cut back, 4 bases at V and 6 bases at J, with 19 bases in the middle. Germline V gene data show CDR1 as MDHEN and CDR2 as SYDVKM. The CDR3 runs 15 residues. The CDR3 loop is CASSYRSRGLSEQYF. CDR3 sequence (DNA): TGTGCCAGCAGTTACCGCTCCCGGGGTCTCTCCGAGCAGTACTTC.